The entry below describes one TCR beta chain. The sample comes from a study of blood T cell repertoires in COVID-19. Study information: In each case, the material was cDNA or gDNA derived from T cells, B-cell-depleted T cells, or PBMCs.

Enrolled during active infection, Seattle patients were then followed longitudinally. Original processing notes: It was from reference gene primer amplification that nucleated cell counts were estimated. TCRdb keeps only in-frame clones here, not all; method: immunoSEQ multiplex PCR. Clone size and the V and J calls come from that table; the DNA yielded D and trimming. The profile shows approximately 150,000 clones, around 79% of them singletons. Germline V lookup: CDR1 MNHEY, CDR2 SMNVEV (reference sequence). The CDR3 covers 15 residues. Trimming cost V 5 bases and J 4 bases; bases outside gene matches: 4.

This sequence joins TRBV27 and TRBJ2-1; 11 positions match TRBD2. The specimen sequenced was peripheral blood. This TCR was sampled from a woman aged 55-70 years with COVID-19, enrolled during active disease. For the CDR3, the DNA is TGTGCCAGCAGTACTCTAGCGGGAGGTTACAATGAGCAGTTCTTC. This sequence encodes CASSTLAGGYNEQFF.